This TCR beta chain was observed in a study of metastatic and nonmetastatic thyroid tumors. Study-level background: Where malignant and benign thyroid patients were concerned, repertoires were compared across blood and tumor or nodule tissue.

Turning to this clone: Its target is not known.

Original analysis: Clinicopathological groups of papillary thyroid cancer showed CDR3 differences that were used to build a distant-metastasis classifier. TCRdb re-called clones from the PCR reads using MiXCR. TCRdb assigned the V and J calls; the authors' analysis was not used. The table includes over 9,000 clones, 35% detected once. Each patient went into thyroid surgery without having received any treatment. The ends lost 3 bases at V and 4 bases at J; junction bases unmatched: 11. Germline V gene sequence: CDR1 LNHDA, CDR2 SQIVND (reference sequence). This CDR3 region has 17 residues. Points from the study as a whole: The reported finding was significantly higher TCR beta diversity in malignant thyroid tumors relative to benign nodules, in blood and tumor.

Sequences were obtained from tumor tissue. This sequence joins TRBV19 and TRBJ2-3, with TRBD1 identical over 9 bases. The sequence derives from a female donor with papillary thyroid cancer or a benign thyroid nodule (not recorded which). Some clones in this sample may be carry-over from other donors' samples. The chain's CDR3 is CASSIWGTGREADTQYF. The CDR3 nucleotides are TGTGCCAGTAGTATTTGGGGGACAGGGAGGGAGGCAGATACGCAGTATTTT.